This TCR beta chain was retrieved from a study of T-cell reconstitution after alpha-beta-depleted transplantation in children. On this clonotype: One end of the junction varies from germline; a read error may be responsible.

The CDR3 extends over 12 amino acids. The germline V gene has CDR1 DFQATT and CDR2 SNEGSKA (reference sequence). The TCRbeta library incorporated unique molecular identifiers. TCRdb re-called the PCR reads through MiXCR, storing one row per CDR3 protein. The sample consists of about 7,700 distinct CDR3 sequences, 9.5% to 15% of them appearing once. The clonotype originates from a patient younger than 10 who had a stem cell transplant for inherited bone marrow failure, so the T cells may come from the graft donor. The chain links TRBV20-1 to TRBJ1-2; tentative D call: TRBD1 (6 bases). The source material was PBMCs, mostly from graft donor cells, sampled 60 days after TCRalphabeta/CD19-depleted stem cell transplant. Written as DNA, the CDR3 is TGCAGTGGTTGCCGGGACAACTATGACTACACCTTC. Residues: CSGCRDNYDYTF.